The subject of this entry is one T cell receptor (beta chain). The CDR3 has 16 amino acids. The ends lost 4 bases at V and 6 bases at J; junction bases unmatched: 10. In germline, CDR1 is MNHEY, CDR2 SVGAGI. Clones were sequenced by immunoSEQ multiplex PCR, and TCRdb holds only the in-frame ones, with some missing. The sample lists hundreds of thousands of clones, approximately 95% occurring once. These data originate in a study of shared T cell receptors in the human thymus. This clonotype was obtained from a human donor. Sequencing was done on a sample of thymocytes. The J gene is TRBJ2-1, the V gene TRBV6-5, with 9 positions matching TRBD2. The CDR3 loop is CASSLLRLAGINEQFF. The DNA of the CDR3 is TGTGCCAGCAGTTTACTCCGGCTAGCGGGGATCAATGAGCAGTTCTTC.